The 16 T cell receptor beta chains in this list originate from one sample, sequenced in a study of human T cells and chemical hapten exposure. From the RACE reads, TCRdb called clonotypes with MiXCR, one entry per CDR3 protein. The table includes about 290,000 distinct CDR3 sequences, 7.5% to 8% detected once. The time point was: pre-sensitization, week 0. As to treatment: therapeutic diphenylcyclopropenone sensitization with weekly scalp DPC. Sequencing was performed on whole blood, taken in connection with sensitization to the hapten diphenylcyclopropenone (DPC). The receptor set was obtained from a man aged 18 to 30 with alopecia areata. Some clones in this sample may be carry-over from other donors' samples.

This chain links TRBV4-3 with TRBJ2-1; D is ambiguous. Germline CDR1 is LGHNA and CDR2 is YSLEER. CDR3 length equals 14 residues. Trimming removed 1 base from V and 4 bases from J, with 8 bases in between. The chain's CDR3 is CASSQVGRYNEQFF. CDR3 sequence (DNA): TGCGCCAGCAGCCAAGTAGGGCGGTACAATGAGCAGTTCTTC.

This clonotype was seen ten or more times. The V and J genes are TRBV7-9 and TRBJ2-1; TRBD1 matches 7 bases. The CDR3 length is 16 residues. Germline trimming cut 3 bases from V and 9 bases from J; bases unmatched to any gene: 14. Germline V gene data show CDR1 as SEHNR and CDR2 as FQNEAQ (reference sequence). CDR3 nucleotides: TGTGCCAGCAGCTTCGGCAGGCAGGGGGTGGAGAGTGAGCAGTTCTTC. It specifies CASSFGRQGVESEQFF.

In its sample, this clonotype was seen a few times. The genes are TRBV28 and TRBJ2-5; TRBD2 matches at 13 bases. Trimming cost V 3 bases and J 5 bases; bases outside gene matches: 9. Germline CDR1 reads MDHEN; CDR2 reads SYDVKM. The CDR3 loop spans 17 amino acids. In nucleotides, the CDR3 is TGTGCCAGCAGTTTTAGACTAGCGGGGGGTAACGAGGAGACCCAGTACTTC. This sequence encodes CASSFRLAGGNEETQYF.

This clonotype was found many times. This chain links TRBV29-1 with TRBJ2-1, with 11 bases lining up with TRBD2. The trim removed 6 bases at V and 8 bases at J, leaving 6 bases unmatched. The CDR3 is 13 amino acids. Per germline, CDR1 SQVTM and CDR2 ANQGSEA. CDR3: CSVSTSGVYEQFF. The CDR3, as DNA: TGCAGCGTCTCGACTAGCGGGGTGTATGAGCAGTTCTTC.

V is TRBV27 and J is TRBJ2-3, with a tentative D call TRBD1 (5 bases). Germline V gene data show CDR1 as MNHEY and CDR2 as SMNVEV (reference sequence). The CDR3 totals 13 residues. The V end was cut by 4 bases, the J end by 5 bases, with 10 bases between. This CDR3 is CASSSFQGDTQYF. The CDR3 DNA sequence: TGTGCCAGCAGTTCGTTTCAGGGAGATACGCAGTATTTT.

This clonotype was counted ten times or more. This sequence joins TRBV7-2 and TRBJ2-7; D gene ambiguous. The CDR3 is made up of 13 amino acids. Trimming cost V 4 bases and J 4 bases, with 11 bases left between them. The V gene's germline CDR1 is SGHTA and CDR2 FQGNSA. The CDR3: CASSSPQDYEQYF. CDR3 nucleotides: TGTGCCAGCAGCTCCCCTCAGGATTACGAGCAGTACTTC.

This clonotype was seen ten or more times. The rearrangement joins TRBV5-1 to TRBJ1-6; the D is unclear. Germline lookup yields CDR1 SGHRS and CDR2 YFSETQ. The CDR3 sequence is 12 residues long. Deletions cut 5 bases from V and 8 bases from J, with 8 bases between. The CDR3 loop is CASRVADSPLHF. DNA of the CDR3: TGCGCCAGCAGAGTGGCCGATTCACCCCTCCACTTT. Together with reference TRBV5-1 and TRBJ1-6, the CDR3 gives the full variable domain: KAGVTQTPRYLIKTRGQQVTLSCSPISGHRSVSWYQQTPGQGLQFLFEYFSETQRNKGNFPGRFSGRQFSNSRSEMNVSTLELGDSALYLCASRVADSPLHFGNGTRLTVT.

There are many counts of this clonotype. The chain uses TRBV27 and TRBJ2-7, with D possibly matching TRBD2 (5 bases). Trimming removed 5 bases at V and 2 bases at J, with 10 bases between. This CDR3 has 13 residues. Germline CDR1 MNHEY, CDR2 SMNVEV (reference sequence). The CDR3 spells CASSASGTYEQYF. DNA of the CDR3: TGTGCCAGCAGTGCGTCCGGGACCTACGAGCAGTACTTC.

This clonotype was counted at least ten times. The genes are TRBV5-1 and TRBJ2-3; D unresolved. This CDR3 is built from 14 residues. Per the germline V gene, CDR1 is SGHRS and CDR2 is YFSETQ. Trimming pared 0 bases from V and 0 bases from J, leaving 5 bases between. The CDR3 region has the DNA TGCGCCAGCAGCTTGGCCGCCAGCACAGATACGCAGTATTTT. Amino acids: CASSLAASTDTQYF.

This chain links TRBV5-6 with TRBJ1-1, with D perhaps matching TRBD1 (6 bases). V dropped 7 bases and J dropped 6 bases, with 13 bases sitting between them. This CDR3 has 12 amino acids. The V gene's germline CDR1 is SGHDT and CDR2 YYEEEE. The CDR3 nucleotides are TGTGCCAGCGGCTCACAGGGCCCTGAAGCTTTCTTT. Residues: CASGSQGPEAFF. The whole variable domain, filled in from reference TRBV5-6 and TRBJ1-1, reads DAGVTQSPTHLIKTRGQQVTLRCSPKSGHDTVSWYQQALGQGPQFIFQYYEEEERQRGNFPDRFSGHQFPNYSSELNVNALLLGDSALYLCASGSQGPEAFFGQGTRLTVV.

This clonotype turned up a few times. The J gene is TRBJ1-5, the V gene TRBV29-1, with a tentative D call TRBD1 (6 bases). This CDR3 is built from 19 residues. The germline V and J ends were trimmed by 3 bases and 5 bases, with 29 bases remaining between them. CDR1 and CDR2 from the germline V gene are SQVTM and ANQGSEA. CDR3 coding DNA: TGCAGCGTTGACCCCGTTGGAGCAGGGGATACAGATGGGGATCAGCCCCAGCATTTT. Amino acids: CSVDPVGAGDTDGDQPQHF.

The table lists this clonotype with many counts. The CDR3 DNA is TGTGCCAGCAGCGTAGAGAGGGGGCGTGATGAAAAACTGTTTTTT. Translating gives CASSVERGRDEKLFF. The chain uses TRBV9 and TRBJ1-4, with 7 bases fitting TRBD1. The V segment lost 0 bases and the J segment 6 bases; nucleotides outside the gene matches: 5. This CDR3 is built from 15 residues. Germline V lookup: CDR1 SGDLS, CDR2 YYNGEE.

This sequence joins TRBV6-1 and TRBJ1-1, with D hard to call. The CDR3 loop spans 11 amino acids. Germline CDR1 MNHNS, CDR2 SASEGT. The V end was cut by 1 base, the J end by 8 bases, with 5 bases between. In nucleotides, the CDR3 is TGTGCCAGCAGTGAAGTAATAGAAGCTTTCTTT. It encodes CASSEVIEAFF.

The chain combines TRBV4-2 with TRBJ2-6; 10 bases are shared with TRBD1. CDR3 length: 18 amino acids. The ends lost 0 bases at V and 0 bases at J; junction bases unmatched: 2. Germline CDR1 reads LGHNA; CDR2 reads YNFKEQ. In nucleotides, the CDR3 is TGTGCCAGCAGCCAAGATAGGACAGGGGGCTCTGGGGCCAACGTCCTGACTTTC. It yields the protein CASSQDRTGGSGANVLTF.

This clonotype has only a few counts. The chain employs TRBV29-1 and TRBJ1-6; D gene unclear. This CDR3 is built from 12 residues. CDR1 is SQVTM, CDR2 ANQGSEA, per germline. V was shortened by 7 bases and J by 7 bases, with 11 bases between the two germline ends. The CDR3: CSATEGNSPLHF. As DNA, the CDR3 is TGCAGCGCAACAGAGGGAAATTCACCCCTCCACTTT.

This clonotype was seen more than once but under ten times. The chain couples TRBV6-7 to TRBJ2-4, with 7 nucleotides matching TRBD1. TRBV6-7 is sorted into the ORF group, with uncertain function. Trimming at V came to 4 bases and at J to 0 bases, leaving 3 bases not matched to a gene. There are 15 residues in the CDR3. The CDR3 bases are TGTGCCAGCAGTTGGGACAGACTAGCCAAAAACATTCAGTACTTC. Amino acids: CASSWDRLAKNIQYF.